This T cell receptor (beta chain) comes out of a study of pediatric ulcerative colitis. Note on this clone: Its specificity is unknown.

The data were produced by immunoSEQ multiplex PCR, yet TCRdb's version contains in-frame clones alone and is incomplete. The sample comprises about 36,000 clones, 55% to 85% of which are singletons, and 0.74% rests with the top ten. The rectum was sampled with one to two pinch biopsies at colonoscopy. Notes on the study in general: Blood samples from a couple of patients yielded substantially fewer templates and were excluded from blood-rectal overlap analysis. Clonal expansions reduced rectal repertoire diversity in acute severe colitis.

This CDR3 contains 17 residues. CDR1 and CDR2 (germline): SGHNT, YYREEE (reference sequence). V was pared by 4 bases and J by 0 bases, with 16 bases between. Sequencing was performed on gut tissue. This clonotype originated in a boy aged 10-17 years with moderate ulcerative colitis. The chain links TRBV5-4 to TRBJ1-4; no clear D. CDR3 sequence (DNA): TGTGCCAGCAGCCCCGCTAGGCGGGGTGCAACTAATGAAAAACTGTTTTTT. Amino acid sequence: CASSPARRGATNEKLFF.